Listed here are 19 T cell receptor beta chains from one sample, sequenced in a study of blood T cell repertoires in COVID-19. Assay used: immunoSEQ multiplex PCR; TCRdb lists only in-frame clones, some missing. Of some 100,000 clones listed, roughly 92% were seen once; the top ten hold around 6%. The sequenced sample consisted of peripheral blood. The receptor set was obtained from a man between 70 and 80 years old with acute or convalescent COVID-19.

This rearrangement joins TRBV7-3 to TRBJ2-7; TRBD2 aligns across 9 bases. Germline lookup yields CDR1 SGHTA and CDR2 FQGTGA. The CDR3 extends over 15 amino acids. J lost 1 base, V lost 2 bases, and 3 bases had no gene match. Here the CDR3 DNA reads TGTGCCAGCAGCTTATATAGCGGGAGTTCCTACGAGCAGTACTTC. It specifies CASSLYSGSSYEQYF.

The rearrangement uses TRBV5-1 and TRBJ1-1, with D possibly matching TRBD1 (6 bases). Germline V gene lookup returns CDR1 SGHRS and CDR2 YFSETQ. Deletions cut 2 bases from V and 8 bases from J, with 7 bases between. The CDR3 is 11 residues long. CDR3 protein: CASSLGTEAFF. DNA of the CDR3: TGCGCCAGCAGCTTAGGGACAGAAGCTTTCTTT.

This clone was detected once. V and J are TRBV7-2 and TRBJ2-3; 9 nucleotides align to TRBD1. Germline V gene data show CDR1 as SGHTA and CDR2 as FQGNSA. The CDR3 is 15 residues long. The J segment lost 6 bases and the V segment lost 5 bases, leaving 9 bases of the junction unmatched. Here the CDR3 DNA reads TGTGCCAGCAGCCCTCCGGCACAGGGGGCTGATACGCAGTATTTT. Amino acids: CASSPPAQGADTQYF.

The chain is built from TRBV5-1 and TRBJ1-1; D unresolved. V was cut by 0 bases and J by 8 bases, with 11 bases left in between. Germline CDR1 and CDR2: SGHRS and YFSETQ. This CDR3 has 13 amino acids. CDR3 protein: CASSLDFLKEAFF. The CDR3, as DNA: TGCGCCAGCAGCTTGGACTTTTTGAAAGAAGCTTTCTTT.

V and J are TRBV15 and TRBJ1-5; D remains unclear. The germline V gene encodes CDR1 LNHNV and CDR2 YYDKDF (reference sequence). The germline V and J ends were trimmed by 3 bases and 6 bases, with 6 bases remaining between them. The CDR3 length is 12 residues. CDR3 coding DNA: TGTGCCACCAGCAGGCTCGGTCAGCCCCAGCATTTT. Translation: CATSRLGQPQHF.

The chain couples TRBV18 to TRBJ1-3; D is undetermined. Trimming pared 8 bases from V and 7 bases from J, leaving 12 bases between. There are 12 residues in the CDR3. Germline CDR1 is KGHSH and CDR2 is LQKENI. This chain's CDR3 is CASARPGNTIYF. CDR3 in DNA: TGTGCCAGCGCGCGCCCGGGGAACACCATATATTTT.

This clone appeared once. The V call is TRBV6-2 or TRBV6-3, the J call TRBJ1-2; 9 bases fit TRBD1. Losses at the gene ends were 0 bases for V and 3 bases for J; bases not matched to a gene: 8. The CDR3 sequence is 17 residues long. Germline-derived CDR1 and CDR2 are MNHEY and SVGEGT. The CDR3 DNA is TGTGCCAGCAGTTACTCGACTCGGACAGGGGAGGACTATGGCTACACCTTC. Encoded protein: CASSYSTRTGEDYGYTF.

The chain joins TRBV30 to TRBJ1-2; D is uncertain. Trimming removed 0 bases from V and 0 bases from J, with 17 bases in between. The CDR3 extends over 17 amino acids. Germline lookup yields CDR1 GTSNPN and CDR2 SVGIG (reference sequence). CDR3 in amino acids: CAWSVPDYLVSNYGYTF. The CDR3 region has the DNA TGTGCCTGGAGTGTACCGGACTACTTAGTTTCTAACTATGGCTACACCTTC.

The CDR3 region is CSASDLSFNEKLFF. The CDR3 DNA reads as TGCAGTGCTAGTGATTTATCCTTTAATGAAAAACTGTTTTTT. The genes are TRBV20-1 and TRBJ1-4; no clear D gene. V gave up 3 bases and J gave up 4 bases, with 12 bases separating them. CDR1 DFQATT and CDR2 SNEGSKA come from the germline V gene (reference sequence). The CDR3 spans 14 residues.

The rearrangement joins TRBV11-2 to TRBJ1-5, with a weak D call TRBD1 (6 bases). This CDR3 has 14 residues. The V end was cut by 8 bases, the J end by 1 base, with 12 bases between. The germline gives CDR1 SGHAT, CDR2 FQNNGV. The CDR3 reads CASARGGSNQPQHF. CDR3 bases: TGTGCCAGCGCTAGGGGGGGCAGCAATCAGCCCCAGCATTTT.

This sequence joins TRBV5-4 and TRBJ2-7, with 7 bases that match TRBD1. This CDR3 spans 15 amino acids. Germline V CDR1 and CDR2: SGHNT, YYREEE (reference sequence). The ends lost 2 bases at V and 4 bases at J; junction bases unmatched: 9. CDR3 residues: CASSLDRAAPYEQYF. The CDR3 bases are TGTGCCAGCAGCTTAGACAGGGCGGCACCTTACGAGCAGTACTTC.

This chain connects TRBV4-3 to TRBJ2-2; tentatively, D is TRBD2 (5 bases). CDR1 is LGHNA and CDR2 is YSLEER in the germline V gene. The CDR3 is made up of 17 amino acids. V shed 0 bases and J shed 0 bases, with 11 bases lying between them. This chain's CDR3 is CASSQDPPGANTGELFF. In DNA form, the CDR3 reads TGCGCCAGCAGCCAAGACCCGCCCGGGGCGAACACCGGGGAGCTGTTTTTT.

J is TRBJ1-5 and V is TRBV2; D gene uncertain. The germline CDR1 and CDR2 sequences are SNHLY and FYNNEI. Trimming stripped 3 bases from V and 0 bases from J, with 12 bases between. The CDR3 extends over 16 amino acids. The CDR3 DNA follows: TGTGCCAGCAGTGACGGCCCGGGTTATAGCAATCAGCCCCAGCATTTT. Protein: CASSDGPGYSNQPQHF.

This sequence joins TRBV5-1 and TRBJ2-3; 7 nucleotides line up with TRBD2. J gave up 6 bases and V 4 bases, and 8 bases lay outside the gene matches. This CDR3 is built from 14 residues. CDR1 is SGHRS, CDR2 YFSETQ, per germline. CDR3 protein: CASSPSGTGDTQYF. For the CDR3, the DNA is TGCGCCAGCAGCCCAAGCGGGACGGGTGATACGCAGTATTTT. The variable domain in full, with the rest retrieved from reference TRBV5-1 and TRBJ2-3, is KAGVTQTPRYLIKTRGQQVTLSCSPISGHRSVSWYQQTPGQGLQFLFEYFSETQRNKGNFPGRFSGRQFSNSRSEMNVSTLELGDSALYLCASSPSGTGDTQYFGPGTRLTVL.

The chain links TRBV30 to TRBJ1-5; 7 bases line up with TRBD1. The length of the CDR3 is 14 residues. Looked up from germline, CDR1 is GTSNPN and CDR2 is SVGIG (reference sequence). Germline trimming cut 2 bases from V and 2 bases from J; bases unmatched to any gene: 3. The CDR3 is CAWSSGQGNQPQHF. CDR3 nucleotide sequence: TGTGCCTGGAGTTCTGGACAGGGCAATCAGCCCCAGCATTTT.

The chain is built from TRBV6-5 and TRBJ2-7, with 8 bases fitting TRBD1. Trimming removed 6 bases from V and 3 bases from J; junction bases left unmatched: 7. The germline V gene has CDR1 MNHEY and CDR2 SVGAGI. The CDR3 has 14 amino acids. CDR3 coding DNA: TGTGCCAGCAGCCGACTAGGGACAGGCTACGAGCAGTACTTC. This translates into CASSRLGTGYEQYF.

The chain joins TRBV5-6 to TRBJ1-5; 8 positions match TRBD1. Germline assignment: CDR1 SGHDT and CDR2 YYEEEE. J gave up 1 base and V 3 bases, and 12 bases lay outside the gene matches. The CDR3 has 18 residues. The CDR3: CASSSSTQGVRSNQPQHF. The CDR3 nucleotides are TGTGCCAGCAGCTCATCAACACAGGGGGTGAGGAGCAATCAGCCCCAGCATTTT.

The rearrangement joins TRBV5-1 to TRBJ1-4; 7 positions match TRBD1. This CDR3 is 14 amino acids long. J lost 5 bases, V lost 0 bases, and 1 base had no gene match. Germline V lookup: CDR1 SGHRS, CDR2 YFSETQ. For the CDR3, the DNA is TGCGCCAGCAGCTTGGGGGACAGAAATGAAAAACTGTTTTTT. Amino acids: CASSLGDRNEKLFF. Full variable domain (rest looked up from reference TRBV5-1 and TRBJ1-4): KAGVTQTPRYLIKTRGQQVTLSCSPISGHRSVSWYQQTPGQGLQFLFEYFSETQRNKGNFPGRFSGRQFSNSRSEMNVSTLELGDSALYLCASSLGDRNEKLFFGSGTQLSVL.

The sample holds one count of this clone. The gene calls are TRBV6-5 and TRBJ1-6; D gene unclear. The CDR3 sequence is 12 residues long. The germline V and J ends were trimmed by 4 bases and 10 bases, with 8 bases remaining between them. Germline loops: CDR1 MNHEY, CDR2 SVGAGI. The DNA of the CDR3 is TGTGCCAGCAGTTTCCCTTTGTCACCCCTCCACTTT. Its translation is CASSFPLSPLHF.